The sequence of this TCR beta chain was determined in a study of T cells in Graves' hyperthyroidism and ophthalmopathy. Study results and limitations: Expanded thyroid clonotypes (above 0.001) were mostly also found in blood. Stable hyperthyroidism was separated from ophthalmopathy by a model based on 13 V-J features.

Template material for amplifying TCR beta CDR3 regions consisted of RNA transcripts. First-round RT-PCR targeting the TCR CDR3 was performed with the HTBI primer set. TCRdb reprocessed the multiplex PCR reads via MiXCR and lists one record per CDR3 protein. The repertoire holds about 350,000 distinct CDR3 sequences, with around 15% as singletons. Trimming removed 6 bases at V and 7 bases at J, with 16 bases between. CDR3 length: 14 residues. This clonotype was recorded many times. Its matching antigen is unknown. This sequence was found in a woman aged 60-70 years with Graves' ophthalmopathy. The specimen was blood. The chain combines TRBV12-3 or TRBV12-4 with TRBJ2-4, with D perhaps matching TRBD1 (6 bases). The CDR3 sequence is CASSKGHLGNIQYF. DNA for the CDR3: TGTGCCAGCAGCAAGGGACACTTGGGGAACATTCAGTACTTC.